This TCR beta chain originates from a study of T cell responses to AZD1222 COVID-19 vaccine. Study findings and constraints: Spike-specific TCR breadth and depth were elevated following two AZD1222 doses. The span of vaccine-associated CD4 TCRs extended across spike, with dominance at 160-218 and 743-854.

The junction had 8 bases not matched to a gene; V was cut back by 7 bases and J by 6 bases. The CDR3 is made up of 13 amino acids. Comments on this clone: Antigen specificity is unknown.

Data came from immunoSEQ multiplex PCR; TCRdb stores just in-frame clones and leaves some out. The profile shows some 200,000 clones, 80% to 95% of them singletons. This receptor was taken from an adult who received the AZD1222 COVID-19 vaccine. The sample consisted of peripheral blood, taken 28 days after the second AZD1222 dose. This rearrangement joins TRBV12-3 or TRBV12-4 to TRBJ2-5; 7 bases agree with TRBD1. The CDR3 DNA is TGTGCCAGCACTACGACAGGGCGGAAGACCCAGTACTTC. As protein: CASTTTGRKTQYF.